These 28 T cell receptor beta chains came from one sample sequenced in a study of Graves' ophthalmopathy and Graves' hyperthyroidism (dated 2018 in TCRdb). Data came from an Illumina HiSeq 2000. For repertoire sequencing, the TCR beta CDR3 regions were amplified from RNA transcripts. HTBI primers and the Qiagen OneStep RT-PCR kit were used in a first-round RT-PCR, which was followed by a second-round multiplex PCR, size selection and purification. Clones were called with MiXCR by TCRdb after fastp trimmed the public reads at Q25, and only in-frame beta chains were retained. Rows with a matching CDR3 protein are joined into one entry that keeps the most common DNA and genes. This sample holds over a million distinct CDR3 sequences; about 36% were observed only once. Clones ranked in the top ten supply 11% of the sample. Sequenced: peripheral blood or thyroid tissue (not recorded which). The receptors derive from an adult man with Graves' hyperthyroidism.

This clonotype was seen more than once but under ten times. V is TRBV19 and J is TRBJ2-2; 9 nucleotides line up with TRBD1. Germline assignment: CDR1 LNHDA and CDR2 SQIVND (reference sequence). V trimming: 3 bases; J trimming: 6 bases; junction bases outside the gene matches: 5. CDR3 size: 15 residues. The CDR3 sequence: CASSMGTGIAGELFF. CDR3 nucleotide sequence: TGTGCCAGTAGTATGGGGACAGGGATTGCCGGGGAGCTGTTTTTT.

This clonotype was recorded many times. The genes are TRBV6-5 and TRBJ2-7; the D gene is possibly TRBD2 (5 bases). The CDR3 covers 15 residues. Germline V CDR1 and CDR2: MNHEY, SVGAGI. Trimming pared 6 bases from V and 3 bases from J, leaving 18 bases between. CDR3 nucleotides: TGTGCCAGCAGACTGAGCCGGACGGCGGGCTACGAGCAGTACTTC. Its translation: CASRLSRTAGYEQYF.

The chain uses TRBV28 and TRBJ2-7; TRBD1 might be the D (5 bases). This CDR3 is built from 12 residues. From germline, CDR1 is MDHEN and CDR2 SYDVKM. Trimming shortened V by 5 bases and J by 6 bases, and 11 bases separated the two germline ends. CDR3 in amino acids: CASSRGTVEQYF. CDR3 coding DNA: TGTGCCAGCAGTAGGGGAACAGTCGAGCAGTACTTC.

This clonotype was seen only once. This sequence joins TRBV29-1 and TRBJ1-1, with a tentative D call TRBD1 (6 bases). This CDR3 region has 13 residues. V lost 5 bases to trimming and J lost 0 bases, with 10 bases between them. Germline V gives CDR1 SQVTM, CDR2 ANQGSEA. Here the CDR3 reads CSVPTGLNTEAFF. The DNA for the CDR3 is TGCAGCGTTCCCACAGGGTTGAACACTGAAGCTTTCTTT.

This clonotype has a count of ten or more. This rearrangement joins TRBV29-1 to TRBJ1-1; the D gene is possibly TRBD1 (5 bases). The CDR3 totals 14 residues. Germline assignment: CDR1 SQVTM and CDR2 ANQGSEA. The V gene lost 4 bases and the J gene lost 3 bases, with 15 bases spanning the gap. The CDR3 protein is CSVVWGEGDTEAFF. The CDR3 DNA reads TGCAGCGTTGTTTGGGGGGAGGGAGACACTGAAGCTTTCTTT.

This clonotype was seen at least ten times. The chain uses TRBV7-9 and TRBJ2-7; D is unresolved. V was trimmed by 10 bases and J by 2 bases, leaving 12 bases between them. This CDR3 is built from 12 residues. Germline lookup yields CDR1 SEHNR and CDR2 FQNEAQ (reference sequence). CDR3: CAKNRVPYEQYF. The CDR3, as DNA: TGTGCCAAGAACAGAGTACCCTACGAGCAGTACTTC.

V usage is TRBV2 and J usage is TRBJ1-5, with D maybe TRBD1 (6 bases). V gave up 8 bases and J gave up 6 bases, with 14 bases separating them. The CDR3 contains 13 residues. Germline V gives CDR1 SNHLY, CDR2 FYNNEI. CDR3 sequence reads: CASGDQGRQPQHF. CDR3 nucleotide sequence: TGTGCCAGCGGCGATCAGGGGCGTCAGCCCCAGCATTTT.

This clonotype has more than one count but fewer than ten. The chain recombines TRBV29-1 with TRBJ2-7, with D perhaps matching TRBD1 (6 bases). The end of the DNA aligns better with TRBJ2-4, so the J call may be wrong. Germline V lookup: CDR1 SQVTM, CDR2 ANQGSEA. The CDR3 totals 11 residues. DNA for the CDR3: TGCAGCGTTGTGGACAGAAACATTCAGTACTTC. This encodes CSVVDRNIQYF.

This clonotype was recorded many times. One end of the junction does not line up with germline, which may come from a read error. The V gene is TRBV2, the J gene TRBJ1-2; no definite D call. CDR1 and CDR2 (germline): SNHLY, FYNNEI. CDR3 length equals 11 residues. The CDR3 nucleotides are TGCGCCAGCAGTGAGGACTATGGCTACACCTTC. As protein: CASSEDYGYTF. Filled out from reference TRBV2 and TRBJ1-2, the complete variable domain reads EPEVTQTPSHQVTQMGQEVILRCVPISNHLYFYWYRQILGQKVEFLVSFYNNEISEKSEIFDDQFSVERPDGSNFTLKIRSTKLEDSAMYFCASSEDYGYTFGSGTRLTVV.

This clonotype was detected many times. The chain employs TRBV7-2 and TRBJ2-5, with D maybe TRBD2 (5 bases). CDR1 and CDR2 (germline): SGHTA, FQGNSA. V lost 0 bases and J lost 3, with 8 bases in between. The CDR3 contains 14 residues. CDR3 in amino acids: CASSLAKRKETQYF. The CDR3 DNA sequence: TGTGCCAGCAGCTTAGCCAAGCGGAAAGAGACCCAGTACTTC.

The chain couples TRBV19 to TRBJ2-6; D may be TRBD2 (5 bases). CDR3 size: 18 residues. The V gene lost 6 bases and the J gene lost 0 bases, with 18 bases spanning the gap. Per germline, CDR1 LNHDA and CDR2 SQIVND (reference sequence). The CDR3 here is CASRTELRRLSGANVLTF. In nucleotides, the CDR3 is TGTGCCAGTAGGACCGAATTGAGGAGGCTCTCTGGGGCCAACGTCCTGACTTTC.

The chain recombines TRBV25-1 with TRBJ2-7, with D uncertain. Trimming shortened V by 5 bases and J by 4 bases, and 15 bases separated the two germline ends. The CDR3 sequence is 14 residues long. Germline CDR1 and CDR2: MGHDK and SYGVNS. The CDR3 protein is CASSSSTEPYEQYF. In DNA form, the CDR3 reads TGTGCCAGCAGTTCCTCCACAGAGCCTTACGAGCAGTACTTC.

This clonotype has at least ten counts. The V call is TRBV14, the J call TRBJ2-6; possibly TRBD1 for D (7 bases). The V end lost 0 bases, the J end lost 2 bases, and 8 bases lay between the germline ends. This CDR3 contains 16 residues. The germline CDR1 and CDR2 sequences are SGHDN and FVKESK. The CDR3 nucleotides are TGTGCCAGCAGCCAAGACAGGGGGGCTGGGGCCAACGTCCTGACTTTC. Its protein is CASSQDRGAGANVLTF.

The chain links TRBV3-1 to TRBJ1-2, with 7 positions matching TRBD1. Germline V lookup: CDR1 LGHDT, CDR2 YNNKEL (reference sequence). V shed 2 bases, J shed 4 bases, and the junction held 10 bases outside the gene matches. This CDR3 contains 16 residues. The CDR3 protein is CASSQIVRTGLYGYTF. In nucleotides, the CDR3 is TGTGCCAGCAGCCAAATCGTCCGGACAGGCCTCTATGGCTACACCTTC. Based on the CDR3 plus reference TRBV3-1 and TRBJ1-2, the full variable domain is DTAVSQTPKYLVTQMGNDKSIKCEQNLGHDTMYWYKQDSKKFLKIMFSYNNKELIINETVPNRFSPKSPDKAHLNLHINSLELGDSAVYFCASSQIVRTGLYGYTFGSGTRLTVV.

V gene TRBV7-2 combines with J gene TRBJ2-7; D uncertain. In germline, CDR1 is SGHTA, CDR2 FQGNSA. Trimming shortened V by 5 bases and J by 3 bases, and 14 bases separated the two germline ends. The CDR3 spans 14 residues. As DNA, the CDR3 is TGTGCCAGCAGCAAATTAGGAACGCTCTACGAGCAGTACTTC. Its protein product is CASSKLGTLYEQYF.

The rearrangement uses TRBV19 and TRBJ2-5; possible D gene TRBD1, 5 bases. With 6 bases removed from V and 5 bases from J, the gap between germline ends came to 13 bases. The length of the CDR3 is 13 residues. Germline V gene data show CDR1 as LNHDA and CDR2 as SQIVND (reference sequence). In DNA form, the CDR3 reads TGTGCCAGTAGGAGTGGGGCCGAGGAGACCCAGTACTTC. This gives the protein CASRSGAEETQYF.

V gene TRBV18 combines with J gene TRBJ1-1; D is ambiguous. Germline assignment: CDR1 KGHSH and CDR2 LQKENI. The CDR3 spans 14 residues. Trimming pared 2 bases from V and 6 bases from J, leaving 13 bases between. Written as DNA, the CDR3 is TGTGCCAGCTCACCAAGCGAATCAAGGGCTGAAGCTTTCTTT. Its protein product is CASSPSESRAEAFF.

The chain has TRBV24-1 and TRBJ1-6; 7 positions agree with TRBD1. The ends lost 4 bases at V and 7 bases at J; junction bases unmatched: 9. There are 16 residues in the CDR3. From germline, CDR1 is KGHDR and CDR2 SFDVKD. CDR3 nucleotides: TGTGCCACCAGTGACCCGCGACAGGGTAGGAATTCACCCCTCCACTTT. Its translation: CATSDPRQGRNSPLHF.

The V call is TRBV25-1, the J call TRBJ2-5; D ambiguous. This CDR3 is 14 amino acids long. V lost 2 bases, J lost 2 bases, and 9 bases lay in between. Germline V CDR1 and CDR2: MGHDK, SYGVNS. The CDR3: CASSELQEQETQYF. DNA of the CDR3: TGTGCCAGCAGTGAACTTCAGGAACAAGAGACCCAGTACTTC. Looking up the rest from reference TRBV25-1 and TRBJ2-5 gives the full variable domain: EADIYQTPRYLVIGTGKKITLECSQTMGHDKMYWYQQDPGMELHLIHYSYGVNSTEKGDLSSESTVSRIRTEHFPLTLESARPSHTSQYLCASSELQEQETQYFGPGTRLLVL.

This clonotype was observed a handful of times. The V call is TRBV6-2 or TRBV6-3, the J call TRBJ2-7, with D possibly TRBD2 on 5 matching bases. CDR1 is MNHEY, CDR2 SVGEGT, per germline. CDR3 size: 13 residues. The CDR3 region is CAVTEDLTYEQYF. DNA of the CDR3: TGTGCAGTTACTGAGGACTTAACCTACGAGCAGTACTTC.

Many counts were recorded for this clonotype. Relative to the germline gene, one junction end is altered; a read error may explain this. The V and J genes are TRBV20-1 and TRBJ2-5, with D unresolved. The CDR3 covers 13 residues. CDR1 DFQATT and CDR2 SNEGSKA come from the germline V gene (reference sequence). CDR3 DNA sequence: TGCAATGCTAGAGACGGCATAGAAGAGACCCAGTACTTC. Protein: CNARDGIEETQYF.

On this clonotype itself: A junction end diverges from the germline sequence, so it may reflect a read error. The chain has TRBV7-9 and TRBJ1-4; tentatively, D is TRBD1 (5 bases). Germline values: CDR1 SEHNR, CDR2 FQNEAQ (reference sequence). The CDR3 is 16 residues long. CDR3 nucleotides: TGCGCCAGCAGCTTGGTCCCGGGACGGGGAAATGAAAAACTGTTTTTT. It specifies CASSLVPGRGNEKLFF.

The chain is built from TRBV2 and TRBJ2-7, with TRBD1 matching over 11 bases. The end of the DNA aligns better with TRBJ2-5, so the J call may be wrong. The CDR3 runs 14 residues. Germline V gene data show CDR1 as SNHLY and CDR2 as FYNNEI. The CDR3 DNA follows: TGTGCCAGTAGGGACAGGGGGAGGGCGGAGACCCAGTACTTC. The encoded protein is CASRDRGRAETQYF.

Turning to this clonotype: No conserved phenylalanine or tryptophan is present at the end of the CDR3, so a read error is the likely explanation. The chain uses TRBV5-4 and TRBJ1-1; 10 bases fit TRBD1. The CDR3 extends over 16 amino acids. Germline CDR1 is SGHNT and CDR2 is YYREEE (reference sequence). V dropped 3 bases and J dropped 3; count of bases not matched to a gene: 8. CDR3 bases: TGTGCCAGCAGCTCCTCCTGGGGACAGGGGCACACTGAAGCTTTCCTT. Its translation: CASSSSWGQGHTEAFL.

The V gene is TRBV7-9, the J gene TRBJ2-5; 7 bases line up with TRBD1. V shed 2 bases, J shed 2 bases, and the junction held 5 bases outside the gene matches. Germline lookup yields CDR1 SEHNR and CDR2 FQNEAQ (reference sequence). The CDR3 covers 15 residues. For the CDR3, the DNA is TGTGCCAGCAGCTTAAGGACAGGTTGGCAAGAGACCCAGTACTTC. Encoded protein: CASSLRTGWQETQYF.

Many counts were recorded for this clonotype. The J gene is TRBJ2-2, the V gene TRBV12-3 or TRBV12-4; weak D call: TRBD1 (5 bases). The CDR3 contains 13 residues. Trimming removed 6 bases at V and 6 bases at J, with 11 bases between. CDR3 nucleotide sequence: TGTGCCAGCAGAAACAGGAGTCCCGGGGAGCTGTTTTTT. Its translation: CASRNRSPGELFF.

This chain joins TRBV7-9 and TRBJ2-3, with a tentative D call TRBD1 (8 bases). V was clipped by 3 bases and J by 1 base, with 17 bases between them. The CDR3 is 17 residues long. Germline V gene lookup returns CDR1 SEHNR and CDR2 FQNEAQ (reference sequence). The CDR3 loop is CASSFRGGQVRTDTQYF. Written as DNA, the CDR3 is TGTGCCAGCAGCTTTAGGGGGGGACAGGTTCGCACAGATACGCAGTATTTT.

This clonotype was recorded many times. The CDR3 spells CAITDRGPREQYF. The CDR3 bases are TGTGCCATAACGGACAGGGGGCCTCGGGAGCAGTACTTC. The chain recombines TRBV10-3 with TRBJ2-7; TRBD1 matches 11 bases. With V trimmed by 9 bases and J by 7 bases, 8 bases remained unmatched. The CDR3 consists of 13 residues. Germline CDR1 ENHRY, CDR2 SYGVKD.